This is a list of T cell receptor beta chains from one sample in a study of blood T cell repertoires in COVID-19. Here immunoSEQ multiplex PCR was the method, and the copy in TCRdb shows in-frame clones only, minus some. This sample has about 300,000 clones, with approximately 86% found just once. The material sequenced was peripheral blood. Every receptor here comes from an older man with acute or convalescent COVID-19. CDR3s include the opening cysteine and the closing phenylalanine or tryptophan. A D gene is named only where the DNA matches it firmly. Only some rows state a clone size, as once, few, many or a class for expanded clones.

j_call v_call clone_size d_call cdr3_aa cdr3_nt
TRBJ2-5 TRBV5-5 - - CASSFPQLQETQYF TGTGCCAGCAGCTTTCCACAGCTCCAAGAGACCCAGTACTTC
TRBJ2-3 TRBV7-2 once - CASSLGSGTSTDTQYF TGTGCCAGCAGCTTAGGTTCCGGGACTAGCACAGATACGCAGTATTTT
TRBJ2-7 TRBV28 - TRBD2 CASASIGTNPYEQYF TGTGCCAGCGCGAGTATAGGGACTAACCCTTACGAGCAGTACTTC
TRBJ1-5 TRBV28 - - CASIGPGPGGWKPQHF TGTGCCAGCATCGGTCCGGGACCCGGAGGGTGGAAGCCCCAGCATTTT
TRBJ1-4 TRBV7-7 - TRBD1 CASSRSQGAGEKLFF TGTGCCAGCAGCCGATCACAGGGGGCGGGTGAAAAACTGTTTTTT
TRBJ2-1 TRBV19 - TRBD1 CASRPGQTSYNEQFF TGTGCCAGTAGACCGGGACAGACCTCCTACAATGAGCAGTTCTTC
TRBJ1-2 TRBV28 - - CASSFRWGDYGYTF TGTGCCAGCAGTTTCAGGTGGGGGGACTATGGCTACACCTTC
TRBJ2-5 TRBV14 - - CASSPLPSDQETQYF TGTGCCAGCAGCCCGCTCCCTAGCGACCAAGAGACCCAGTACTTC
TRBJ1-1 TRBV30 - - CAWSFQSTNTEAFF TGTGCCTGGTCCTTCCAGTCAACGAACACTGAAGCTTTCTTT
TRBJ1-6 TRBV7-9 - - CASSLITGNYNSPLHF TGTGCCAGCAGCTTGATTACAGGAAACTATAATTCACCCCTCCACTTT
TRBJ2-7 TRBV30 - - CAWSVGGRAEQYF TGTGCCTGGAGTGTGGGGGGGCGCGCCGAGCAGTACTTC
TRBJ2-5 TRBV5-1 once TRBD2 CASSPTSGGPQTQYF TGCGCCAGCAGCCCGACTAGCGGGGGGCCCCAGACCCAGTACTTC
TRBJ2-1 TRBV7-9 - TRBD1 CASSPTGTVYNEQFF TGTGCCAGCAGCCCAACCGGGACAGTTTACAATGAGCAGTTCTTC
TRBJ1-6 TRBV9 - - CASSVGLESSYNSPLHF TGTGCCAGCAGCGTAGGGTTGGAGAGCTCCTATAATTCACCCCTCCACTTT
TRBJ2-1 TRBV9 - TRBD1 CASSAGGQANYNEQFF TGTGCCAGCAGCGCCGGGGGACAGGCCAACTACAATGAGCAGTTCTTC
TRBJ2-1 TRBV18 - TRBD1 CASSPNRDRGHEQFF TGTGCCAGCTCACCGAACAGGGACAGGGGACATGAGCAGTTCTTC
TRBJ2-3 TRBV9 - - CASSGRWDSTLDTQYF TGTGCCAGCAGCGGGCGGTGGGACTCAACCTTAGATACGCAGTATTTT
TRBJ2-7 TRBV4-1 - - CASSQNTGRNSPYEQYF TGCGCCAGCAGCCAAAACACAGGACGGAATTCCCCCTACGAGCAGTACTTC
TRBJ1-6 TRBV9 few - CASSVERDNSPLHF TGTGCCAGCAGCGTAGAACGGGATAATTCACCCCTCCACTTT
TRBJ1-2 TRBV18 - TRBD1 CASSPPTGDLYGYTF TGTGCCAGCTCACCCCCGACAGGGGATCTCTATGGCTACACCTTC
TRBJ2-3 TRBV12-3/TRBV12-4 - - CASSPSTDTQYF TGTGCCAGCAGCCCATCAACAGATACGCAGTATTTT
TRBJ1-3 TRBV29-1 - - CSVNSGSGNTIYF TGCAGCGTGAACAGCGGCTCTGGAAACACCATATATTTT
TRBJ2-7 TRBV28 few TRBD1 CASRRDRLTTYEQYF TGTGCCAGCAGACGGGACAGGCTTACTACCTACGAGCAGTACTTC
TRBJ2-5 TRBV20-1 - TRBD1 CSASGDRGGETQYF TGCAGTGCTAGTGGGGACAGGGGTGGAGAGACCCAGTACTTC
TRBJ2-5 TRBV3-1/TRBV3-2 - TRBD1 CASSQRTGKNKETQYF TGTGCCAGCAGCCAGAGGACAGGAAAAAATAAAGAGACCCAGTACTTC
TRBJ1-2 TRBV10-3 - TRBD1 CAITGTDNGYTF TGTGCCATTACCGGGACAGACAATGGCTACACCTTC
TRBJ2-1 TRBV29-1 - TRBD2 CSAAGTSGRVEQFF TGCAGCGCCGCCGGGACTAGCGGGAGGGTTGAGCAGTTCTTC
TRBJ2-5 TRBV5-4 - - CASSPTAGETQYF TGTGCCAGCAGCCCTACAGCCGGCGAGACCCAGTACTTC
TRBJ1-6 TRBV28 - - CASSPSTDSQGLHF TGTGCCAGCAGTCCATCAACGGACAGCCAAGGCCTCCACTTT
TRBJ2-1 TRBV25-1 - TRBD1 CASSVSGTGGIEQFF TGTGCCAGCAGTGTATCCGGGACAGGGGGCATTGAGCAGTTCTTC
TRBJ1-2 TRBV5-4 - - CASSLSSALPNYGYTF TGTGCCAGCAGCTTATCCTCAGCACTACCTAACTATGGCTACACCTTC